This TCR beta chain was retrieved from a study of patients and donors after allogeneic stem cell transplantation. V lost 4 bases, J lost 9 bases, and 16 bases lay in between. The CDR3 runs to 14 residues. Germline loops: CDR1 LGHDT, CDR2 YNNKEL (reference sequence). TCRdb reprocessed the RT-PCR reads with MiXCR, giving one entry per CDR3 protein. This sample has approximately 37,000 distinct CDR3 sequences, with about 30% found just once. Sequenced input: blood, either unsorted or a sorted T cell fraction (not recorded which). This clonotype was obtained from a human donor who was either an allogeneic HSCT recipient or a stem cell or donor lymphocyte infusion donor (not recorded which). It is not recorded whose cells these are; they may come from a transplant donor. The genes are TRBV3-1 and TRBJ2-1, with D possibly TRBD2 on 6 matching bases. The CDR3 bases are TGTGCCAGCAGCCGACGAAATAGCGGCGGTGAGCAGTTCTTC. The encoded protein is CASSRRNSGGEQFF.